This entry lists 23 T cell receptor beta chains sequenced from one sample in a study of OX40 agonist ivuxolimab in advanced cancers. Produced via immunoSEQ multiplex PCR; TCRdb's table is partial and in-frame only. The profile shows around 95,000 clones, over 75% of them singletons. The sample consisted of CD4+ or CD8+ T cells sorted from blood, taken in a trial of the OX40 agonist ivuxolimab. These receptor sequences come from an adult with an advanced solid tumor such as melanoma, head and neck, liver or kidney cancer.

The rearrangement joins TRBV5-1 to TRBJ2-3; 7 bases line up with TRBD2. Germline V gene data show CDR1 as SGHRS and CDR2 as YFSETQ. The CDR3 totals 15 residues. V lost 0 bases and J lost 2; bases outside the gene matches: 3. This CDR3 reads CASSLVGTTTDTQYF. The CDR3 region has the DNA TGCGCCAGCAGCTTGGTGGGGACTACCACAGATACGCAGTATTTT. The full variable domain, rest sourced from reference TRBV5-1 and TRBJ2-3, is KAGVTQTPRYLIKTRGQQVTLSCSPISGHRSVSWYQQTPGQGLQFLFEYFSETQRNKGNFPGRFSGRQFSNSRSEMNVSTLELGDSALYLCASSLVGTTTDTQYFGPGTRLTVL.

This chain links TRBV19 with TRBJ2-2; the D gene is possibly TRBD1 (6 bases). CDR3 length: 16 residues. The ends were cut back, 3 bases at V and 1 base at J, with 12 bases in the middle. The germline CDR1 and CDR2 sequences are LNHDA and SQIVND (reference sequence). The DNA for the CDR3 is TGTGCCAGTAGTATGAAAGGACAGATGAACACCGGGGAGCTGTTTTTT. Its translation: CASSMKGQMNTGELFF.

The chain is built from TRBV5-4 and TRBJ2-1, with D maybe TRBD1 (6 bases). V was clipped by 5 bases and J by 7 bases, with 13 bases between them. The length of the CDR3 is 13 residues. The germline V gene encodes CDR1 SGHNT and CDR2 YYREEE (reference sequence). CDR3 sequence: CASRRQVTNEQFF. The CDR3 DNA follows: TGTGCCAGCAGGCGACAGGTAACGAATGAGCAGTTCTTC.

The rearrangement links TRBV9 to TRBJ2-3; 7 positions agree with TRBD1. Losses at the gene ends were 2 bases for V and 6 bases for J; bases not matched to a gene: 6. Germline V gives CDR1 SGDLS, CDR2 YYNGEE. The CDR3 totals 14 residues. The CDR3 DNA follows: TGTGCCAGCAGCGTGGACACAGGGGTCGATACGCAGTATTTT. It yields the protein CASSVDTGVDTQYF.

The V and J genes are TRBV5-1 and TRBJ2-2, with D maybe TRBD2 (5 bases). Trimming shortened V by 2 bases and J by 1 base, and 9 bases separated the two germline ends. Per germline, CDR1 SGHRS and CDR2 YFSETQ. The CDR3 is 15 amino acids. CDR3 protein: CASSFRGWNTGELFF. Written as DNA, the CDR3 is TGCGCCAGCAGCTTCCGGGGATGGAACACCGGGGAGCTGTTTTTT.

This rearrangement joins TRBV28 to TRBJ2-2; 7 bases align to TRBD1. The CDR3 is made up of 13 amino acids. V shed 10 bases, J shed 0 bases, and the junction held 2 bases outside the gene matches. CDR1 is MDHEN and CDR2 is SYDVKM in the germline V gene. CDR3 region: CATGTANTGELFF. The CDR3 bases are TGTGCCACAGGGACAGCGAACACCGGGGAGCTGTTTTTT. Combining the CDR3 with reference TRBV28 and TRBJ2-2 gives the whole variable domain DVKVTQSSRYLVKRTGEKVFLECVQDMDHENMFWYRQDPGLGLRLIYFSYDVKMKEKGDIPEGYSVSREKKERFSLILESASTNQTSMYLCATGTANTGELFFGEGSRLTVL.

The CDR3 DNA sequence: TGTGCCAGCAGGAGACTGACTAGCGGGAGAGGATCGAGCGAGTTCTTC. It translates to CASRRLTSGRGSSEFF. The chain couples TRBV2 to TRBJ2-1; 12 positions match TRBD2. The germline CDR1 and CDR2 sequences are SNHLY and FYNNEI. Trimming at V came to 6 bases and at J to 14 bases, leaving 17 bases not matched to a gene. The CDR3 spans 16 residues. Full variable domain (remainder filled in from reference TRBV2 and TRBJ2-1): EPEVTQTPSHQVTQMGQEVILRCVPISNHLYFYWYRQILGQKVEFLVSFYNNEISEKSEIFDDQFSVERPDGSNFTLKIRSTKLEDSAMYFCASRRLTSGRGSSEFFGPGTRLTVL.

The chain has TRBV5-6 and TRBJ1-4; D possibly corresponds to TRBD1 (5 bases). CDR3 length equals 15 residues. Germline CDR1 is SGHDT and CDR2 is YYEEEE. The V end was cut by 3 bases, the J end by 1 base, with 10 bases between. The CDR3 sequence: CASSSRQITNEKLFF. Written as DNA, the CDR3 is TGTGCCAGCAGCTCTCGACAGATAACTAATGAAAAACTGTTTTTT.

The CDR3 is CASSQDTGASGYTF. The CDR3 region has the DNA TGCGCCAGCAGCCAAGATACGGGGGCGAGTGGCTACACCTTC. The rearrangement links TRBV4-1 to TRBJ1-2; tentative D call: TRBD1 (6 bases). V lost 0 bases, J lost 7 bases, and 12 bases lay in between. The length of the CDR3 is 14 residues. Germline loops: CDR1 MGHRA, CDR2 YSYEKL.

The rearrangement joins TRBV11-2 to TRBJ1-1; 10 nucleotides align to TRBD1. The CDR3 has 13 residues. CDR1 is SGHAT and CDR2 is FQNNGV in the germline V gene. V shed 5 bases, J shed 11 bases, and the junction held 8 bases outside the gene matches. CDR3 protein: CASSQPGQGWAFF. CDR3 bases: TGTGCCAGCAGCCAGCCGGGACAGGGGTGGGCTTTCTTT.

The genes are TRBV4-1 and TRBJ1-3; a weak D match, TRBD1 (6 bases). Germline V gives CDR1 MGHRA, CDR2 YSYEKL. V was pared by 0 bases and J by 2 bases, with 11 bases between. The CDR3 consists of 16 residues. CDR3 in amino acids: CASSQDRQGPGNTIYF. The CDR3 DNA reads as TGCGCCAGCAGCCAAGATAGGCAGGGGCCTGGAAACACCATATATTTT.

The chain joins TRBV11-3 to TRBJ1-1; unclear D gene. V was cut by 3 bases and J by 9 bases, with 14 bases left in between. Germline CDR1 and CDR2: SGHNT and YENEEA. There are 13 residues in the CDR3. As DNA, the CDR3 is TGTGCCAGCAGCTTCAGGTCGGGTCTCAAAGCTTTCTTT. It encodes CASSFRSGLKAFF. Filled out from reference TRBV11-3 and TRBJ1-1, the complete variable domain reads EAGVVQSPRYKIIEKKQPVAFWCNPISGHNTLYWYLQNLGQGPELLIRYENEEAVDDSQLPKDRFSAERLKGVDSTLKIQPAELGDSAVYLCASSFRSGLKAFFGQGTRLTVV.

The rearrangement links TRBV19 to TRBJ2-3, with 7 positions matching TRBD2. Germline V lookup: CDR1 LNHDA, CDR2 SQIVND (reference sequence). V lost 4 bases to trimming and J lost 3 bases; unmatched junction nucleotides: 13. This CDR3 contains 17 residues. The CDR3 DNA reads as TGTGCCAGTAGTAGCCCCCGGGAAGCGGGACCAACAGATACGCAGTATTTT. Amino acid sequence: CASSSPREAGPTDTQYF.

This clone was seen only once. The V call is TRBV5-1, the J call TRBJ2-7; D ambiguous. The germline V and J ends were trimmed by 4 bases and 0 bases, with 17 bases remaining between them. There are 16 residues in the CDR3. Germline V gene lookup returns CDR1 SGHRS and CDR2 YFSETQ. The DNA for the CDR3 is TGCGCCAGCAGCCCGGACCTCTCCAGCTTCTCCTACGAGCAGTACTTC. It codes for CASSPDLSSFSYEQYF.

The chain carries TRBV7-9 and TRBJ1-1; tentatively, D is TRBD1 (5 bases). V dropped 5 bases and J dropped 5 bases, with 12 bases sitting between them. CDR3 length: 13 residues. Looked up from germline, CDR1 is SEHNR and CDR2 is FQNEAQ (reference sequence). The chain's CDR3 is CASSPRGWTEAFF. The CDR3 DNA is TGTGCCAGCAGCCCACGGGGGTGGACTGAAGCTTTCTTT.

The chain couples TRBV2 to TRBJ1-1; D is undetermined. V lost 6 bases and J 1 base, leaving 12 bases between the germline ends. This CDR3 spans 14 amino acids. CDR1 and CDR2 (germline): SNHLY, FYNNEI. The CDR3 region is CASRGFSGNTEAFF. The CDR3 coding sequence is TGTGCCAGCAGGGGGTTTTCGGGGAACACTGAAGCTTTCTTT.

The CDR3 bases are TGTGCCAGCAGTTTTCCTGCGGGGGGTCACACCGGGGAGCTGTTTTTT. It is translated as CASSFPAGGHTGELFF. The chain employs TRBV27 and TRBJ2-2, with 8 nucleotides matching TRBD2. Unmatched junction bases numbered 6, after V lost 3 bases and J lost 3 bases. CDR1 and CDR2 (germline): MNHEY, SMNVEV (reference sequence). This CDR3 region has 16 residues.

The CDR3 region has the DNA TGTGCCAGCAGCGCGGACAGGGGGGCCGGTGGCTACACCTTC. Its protein product is CASSADRGAGGYTF. The rearrangement joins TRBV7-8 to TRBJ1-2; TRBD1 matches 10 bases. With 5 bases clipped from V and 7 bases from J, the junction kept 7 bases outside the gene matches. The CDR3 has 14 residues. The germline V gene encodes CDR1 SGHVS and CDR2 FQNEAQ.

The chain employs TRBV28 and TRBJ2-3, with 7 bases identical to TRBD1. This CDR3 contains 14 residues. V shed 6 bases, J shed 0 bases, and the junction held 3 bases outside the gene matches. Germline-derived CDR1 and CDR2 are MDHEN and SYDVKM. CDR3 coding DNA: TGTGCCAGCAGCCGAGGGGGCAGCACAGATACGCAGTATTTT. Its translation is CASSRGGSTDTQYF.

This clone was seen only once. This chain links TRBV11-2 with TRBJ2-7; 7 positions match TRBD2. CDR1 is SGHAT and CDR2 is FQNNGV in the germline V gene. The trim removed 1 base at V and 3 bases at J, leaving 6 bases unmatched. This CDR3 comprises 15 residues. For the CDR3, the DNA is TGTGCCAGCAGCTTAGTACTAGCGAGCAGCTACGAGCAGTACTTC. This codes for CASSLVLASSYEQYF. The whole variable domain, remainder taken from reference TRBV11-2 and TRBJ2-7, is EAGVAQSPRYKIIEKRQSVAFWCNPISGHATLYWYQQILGQGPKLLIQFQNNGVVDDSQLPKDRFSAERLKGVDSTLKIQPAKLEDSAVYLCASSLVLASSYEQYFGPGTRLTVT.

The gene calls are TRBV7-8 and TRBJ1-5; D ambiguous. The germline CDR1 and CDR2 sequences are SGHVS and FQNEAQ. With 5 bases removed from V and 4 bases from J, the gap between germline ends came to 18 bases. This CDR3 has 16 amino acids. The CDR3 coding sequence is TGTGCCAGCAGCCAGAGACCGCTGGCGAGAAATCAGCCCCAGCATTTT. Its translation is CASSQRPLARNQPQHF.

CDR3: CASSQEWAEDTQYF. DNA of the CDR3: TGTGCCAGCAGCCAGGAGTGGGCCGAGGATACGCAGTATTTT. J is TRBJ2-3 and V is TRBV14; D not resolved. The CDR3 runs to 14 residues. V was cut by 3 bases and J by 6 bases, with 13 bases left in between. CDR1 is SGHDN, CDR2 FVKESK, per germline.

The V call is TRBV15, the J call TRBJ1-1; D is perhaps TRBD1 (5 bases). The CDR3 contains 13 residues. Germline V gene lookup returns CDR1 LNHNV and CDR2 YYDKDF (reference sequence). Trimming took off 7 bases at V and 1 base at J, with 10 bases between the two ends. CDR3 region: CATTPGTNTEAFF. The CDR3 DNA sequence: TGTGCCACCACCCCGGGGACGAACACTGAAGCTTTCTTT.